This TCR beta chain derives from a study of blood T cells in healthy people across ages. General study findings and limits: In older individuals, TCR beta diversity per million T cells was lower, falling roughly linearly with age. The authors considered diversity estimates from one million T cells to be underestimates.

Together with a sample-barcoded 5' primer, a J-beta primer mix was included in a second PCR lasting roughly 6 to 12 cycles. CDR3-containing paired-end reads numbered at least 2.5 million in each sample. MiXCR was run by TCRdb on the 5' RACE reads, yielding one entry per CDR3 protein. The data show about 970,000 distinct CDR3 sequences, about 53% seen once. As regards this clonotype: Its antigen is unknown.

Each donor gave around 9.3 milliliters of peripheral blood. The germline CDR1 and CDR2 sequences are MNHNS and SASEGT. The V and J ends lost 4 bases and 1 base respectively, with 11 bases between them. The CDR3 has 15 amino acids. The J gene is TRBJ1-5, the V gene TRBV6-1; a possible D gene is TRBD1 (6 bases). The clonotype comes from a woman in her sixties or seventies in good health. The sample was blood. CDR3 coding DNA: TGTGCCAGCAGTGGCTGGGGGCAGAGCAATCAGCCCCAGCATTTT. Translated: CASSGWGQSNQPQHF.